This T cell receptor beta chain was documented in a study of T cells after yellow fever vaccination. Study information: When fractions had low cell numbers, they were prepared with SMART-Seq v4 Ultra Low Input.

Comments on this clonotype: Its specificity is not known. Relative to the germline gene, one junction end is altered; a read error may explain this.

TCRdb used MiXCR to reprocess the 5' RACE reads, holding one entry per CDR3 protein. The table lists about 630,000 distinct CDR3 sequences, more than 9% of them singletons, with 15% in the top ten. Broader study findings: The secondary response was weaker but peaked faster, day 5 versus 15. Boosting was followed by the reappearance of most primary-vaccination clones (about 97% CD4, about 90% CD8).

This receptor was obtained from a man aged 25 to 40 who received the YFV17D yellow fever vaccine. Sequences were derived from PBMCs, sampled on the day of the yellow fever booster vaccination.

This CDR3 reads CAIKGEGNQPQHF. For the CDR3, the DNA is TGTGCGATCAAGGGGGAGGGCAATCAGCCCCAGCATTTT. J is TRBJ1-5 and V is TRBV10-3; possible D gene TRBD1, 6 bases. Per germline, CDR1 ENHRY and CDR2 SYGVKD. The CDR3 runs 13 residues.